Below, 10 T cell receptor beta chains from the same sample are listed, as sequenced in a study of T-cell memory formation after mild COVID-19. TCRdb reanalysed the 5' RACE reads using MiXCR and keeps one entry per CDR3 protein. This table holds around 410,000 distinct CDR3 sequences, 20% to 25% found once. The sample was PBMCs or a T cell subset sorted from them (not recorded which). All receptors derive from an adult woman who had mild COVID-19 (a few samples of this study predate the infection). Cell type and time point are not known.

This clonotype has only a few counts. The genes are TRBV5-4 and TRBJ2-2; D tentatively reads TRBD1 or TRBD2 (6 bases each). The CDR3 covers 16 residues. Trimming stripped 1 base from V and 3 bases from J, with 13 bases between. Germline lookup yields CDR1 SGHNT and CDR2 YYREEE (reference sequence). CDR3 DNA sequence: TGTGCCAGCAGCTTGAACCGGGGGCCGGACACCGGGGAGCTGTTTTTT. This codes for CASSLNRGPDTGELFF.

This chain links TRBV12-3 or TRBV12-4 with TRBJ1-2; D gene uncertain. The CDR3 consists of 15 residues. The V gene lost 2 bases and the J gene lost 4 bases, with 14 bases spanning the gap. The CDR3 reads CASSLLNARVYGYTF. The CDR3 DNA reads TGTGCCAGCAGTTTACTCAACGCCCGCGTCTATGGCTACACCTTC.

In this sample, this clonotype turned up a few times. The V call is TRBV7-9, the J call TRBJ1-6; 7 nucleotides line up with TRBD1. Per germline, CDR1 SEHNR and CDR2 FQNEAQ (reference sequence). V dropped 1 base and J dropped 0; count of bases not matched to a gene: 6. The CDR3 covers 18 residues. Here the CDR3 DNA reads TGTGCCAGCAGCTTAGATCCGGGACAGAGCTCCTATAATTCACCCCTCCACTTT. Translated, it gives CASSLDPGQSSYNSPLHF.

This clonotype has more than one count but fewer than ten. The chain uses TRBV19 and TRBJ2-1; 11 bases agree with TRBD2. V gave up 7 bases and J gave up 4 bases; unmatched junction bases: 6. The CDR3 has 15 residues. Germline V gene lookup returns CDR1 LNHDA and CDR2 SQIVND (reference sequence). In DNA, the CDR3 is TGTGCCAGTACCGCCGGGACTAGCGGTTACAATGAGCAGTTCTTC. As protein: CASTAGTSGYNEQFF.

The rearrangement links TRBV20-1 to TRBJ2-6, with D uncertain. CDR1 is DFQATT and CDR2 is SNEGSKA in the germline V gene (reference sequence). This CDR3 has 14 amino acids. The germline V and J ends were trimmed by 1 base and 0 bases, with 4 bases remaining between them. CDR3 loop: CSARGGSGANVLTF. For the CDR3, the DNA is TGCAGTGCTAGAGGCGGCTCTGGGGCCAACGTCCTGACTTTC.

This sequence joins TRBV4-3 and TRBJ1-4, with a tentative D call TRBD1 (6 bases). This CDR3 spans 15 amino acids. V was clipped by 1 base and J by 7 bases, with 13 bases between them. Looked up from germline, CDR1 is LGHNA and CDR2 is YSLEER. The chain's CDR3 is CASSQGTASSEKLFF. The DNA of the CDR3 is TGCGCCAGCAGCCAAGGGACAGCTTCGTCTGAAAAACTGTTTTTT.

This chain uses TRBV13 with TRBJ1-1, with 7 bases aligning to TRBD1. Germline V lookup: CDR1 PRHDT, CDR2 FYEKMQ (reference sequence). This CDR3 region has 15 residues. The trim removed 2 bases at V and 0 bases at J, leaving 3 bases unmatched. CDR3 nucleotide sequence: TGTGCCAGCAGCTTAAGGGGGCTCTTGAACACTGAAGCTTTCTTT. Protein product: CASSLRGLLNTEAFF.

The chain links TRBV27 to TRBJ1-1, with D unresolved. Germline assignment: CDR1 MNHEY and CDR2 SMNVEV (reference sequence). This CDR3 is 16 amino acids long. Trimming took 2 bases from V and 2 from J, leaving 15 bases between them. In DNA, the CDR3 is TGTGCCAGCAGTTTAGGGTGGAAATCGTACAACACTGAAGCTTTCTTT. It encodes CASSLGWKSYNTEAFF.

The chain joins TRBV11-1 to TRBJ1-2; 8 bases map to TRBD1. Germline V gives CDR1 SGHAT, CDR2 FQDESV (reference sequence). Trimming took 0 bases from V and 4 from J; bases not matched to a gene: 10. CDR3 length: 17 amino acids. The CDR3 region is CASSLAPDRAGSYGYTF. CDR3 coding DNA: TGTGCCAGCAGCTTAGCACCGGACAGGGCGGGAAGCTATGGCTACACCTTC.

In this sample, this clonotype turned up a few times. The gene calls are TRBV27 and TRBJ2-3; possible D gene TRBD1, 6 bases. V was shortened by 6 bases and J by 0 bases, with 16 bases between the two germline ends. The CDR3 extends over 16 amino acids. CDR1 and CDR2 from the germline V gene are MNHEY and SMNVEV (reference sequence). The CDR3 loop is CASRNSDSPSTDTQYF. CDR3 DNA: TGTGCCAGCAGAAACTCGGACAGCCCTAGCACAGATACGCAGTATTTT.